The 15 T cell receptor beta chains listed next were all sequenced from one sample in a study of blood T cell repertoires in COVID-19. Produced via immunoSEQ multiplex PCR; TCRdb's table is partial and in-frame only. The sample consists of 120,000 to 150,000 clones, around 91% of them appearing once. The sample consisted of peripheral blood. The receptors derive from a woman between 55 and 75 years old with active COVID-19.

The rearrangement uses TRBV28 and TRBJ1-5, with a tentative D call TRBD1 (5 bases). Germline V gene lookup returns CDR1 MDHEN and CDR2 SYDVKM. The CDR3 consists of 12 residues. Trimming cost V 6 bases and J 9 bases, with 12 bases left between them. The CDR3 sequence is CASRGLGPPQHF. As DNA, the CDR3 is TGTGCCAGCAGGGGGCTAGGTCCGCCCCAGCATTTT.

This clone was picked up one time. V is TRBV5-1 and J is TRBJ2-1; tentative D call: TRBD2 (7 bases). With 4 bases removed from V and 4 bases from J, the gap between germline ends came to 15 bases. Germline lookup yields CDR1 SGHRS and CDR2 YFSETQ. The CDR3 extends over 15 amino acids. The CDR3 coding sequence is TGCGCCAGCAGCGGGGGGGGCGGACCTTACAATGAGCAGTTCTTC. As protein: CASSGGGGPYNEQFF.

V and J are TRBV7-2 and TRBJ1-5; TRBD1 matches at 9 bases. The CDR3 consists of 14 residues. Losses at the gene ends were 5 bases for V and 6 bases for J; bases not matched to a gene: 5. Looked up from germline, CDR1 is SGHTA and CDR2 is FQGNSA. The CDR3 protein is CASSLSGQGQPQHF. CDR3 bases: TGTGCCAGCAGCCTATCGGGACAGGGTCAGCCCCAGCATTTT.

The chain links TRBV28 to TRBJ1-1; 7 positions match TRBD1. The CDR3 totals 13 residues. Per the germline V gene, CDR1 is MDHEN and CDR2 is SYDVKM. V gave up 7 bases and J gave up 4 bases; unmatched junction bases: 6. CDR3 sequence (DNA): TGTGCCAGCACCAAACAGGGGTTCACTGAAGCTTTCTTT. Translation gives CASTKQGFTEAFF.

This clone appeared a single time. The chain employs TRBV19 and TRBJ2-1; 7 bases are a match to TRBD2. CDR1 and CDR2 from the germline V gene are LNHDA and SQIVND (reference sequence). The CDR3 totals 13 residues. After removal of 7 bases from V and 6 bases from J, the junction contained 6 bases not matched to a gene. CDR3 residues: CASKLPGGNEQFF. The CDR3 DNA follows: TGTGCCAGTAAACTGCCGGGGGGCAATGAGCAGTTCTTC.

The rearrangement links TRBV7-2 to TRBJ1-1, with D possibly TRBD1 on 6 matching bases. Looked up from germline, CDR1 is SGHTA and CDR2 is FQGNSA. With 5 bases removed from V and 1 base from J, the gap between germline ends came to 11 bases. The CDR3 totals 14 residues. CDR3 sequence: CASSEGHPNTEAFF. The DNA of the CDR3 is TGTGCCAGCAGCGAGGGACACCCGAACACTGAAGCTTTCTTT. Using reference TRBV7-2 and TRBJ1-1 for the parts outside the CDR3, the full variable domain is GAGVSQSPSNKVTEKGKDVELRCDPISGHTALYWYRQSLGQGLEFLIYFQGNSAPDKSGLPSDRFSAERTGGSVSTLTIQRTQQEDSAVYLCASSEGHPNTEAFFGQGTRLTVV.

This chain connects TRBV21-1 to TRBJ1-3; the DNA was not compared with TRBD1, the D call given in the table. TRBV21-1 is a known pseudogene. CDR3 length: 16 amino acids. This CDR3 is CASSIHRQGTGNTIYF. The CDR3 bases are TGTGCCAGCAGCATCCACAGACAGGGAACTGGAAACACCATATATTTT.

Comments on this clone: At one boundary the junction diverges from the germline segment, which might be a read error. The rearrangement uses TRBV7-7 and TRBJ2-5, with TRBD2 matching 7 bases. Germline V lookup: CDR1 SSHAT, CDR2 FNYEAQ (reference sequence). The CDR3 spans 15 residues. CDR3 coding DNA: TGTGCTAGCAGCTTATCCGGGAGGACTGTCGAGACCCAGTACTTC. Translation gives CASSLSGRTVETQYF. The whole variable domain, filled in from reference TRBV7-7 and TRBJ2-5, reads GAGVSQSPRYKVTKRGQDVTLRCDPISSHATLYWYQQALGQGPEFLTYFNYEAQPDKSGLPSDRFSAERPEGSISTLTIQRTEQRDSAMYRCASSLSGRTVETQYFGPGTRLLVL.

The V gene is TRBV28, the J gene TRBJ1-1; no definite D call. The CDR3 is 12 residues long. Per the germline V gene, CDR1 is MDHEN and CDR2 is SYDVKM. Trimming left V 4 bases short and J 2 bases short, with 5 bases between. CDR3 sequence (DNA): TGTGCCAGCAGTTGGAGTAACACTGAAGCTTTCTTT. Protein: CASSWSNTEAFF.

Here the CDR3 reads CASRSDGTGPYGYTF. CDR3 nucleotide sequence: TGTGCCAGCAGAAGCGACGGGACAGGTCCATATGGCTACACCTTC. The chain couples TRBV28 to TRBJ1-2; 8 positions match TRBD1. The ends lost 6 bases at V and 5 bases at J; junction bases unmatched: 11. The CDR3 runs to 15 residues. Per the germline V gene, CDR1 is MDHEN and CDR2 is SYDVKM.

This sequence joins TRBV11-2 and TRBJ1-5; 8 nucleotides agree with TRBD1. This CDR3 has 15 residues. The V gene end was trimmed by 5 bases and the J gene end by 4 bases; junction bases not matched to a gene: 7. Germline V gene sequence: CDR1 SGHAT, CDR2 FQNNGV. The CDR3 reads CASSLPGQANQPQHF. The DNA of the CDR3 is TGTGCCAGCAGCCTACCGGGACAGGCGAATCAGCCCCAGCATTTT.

The CDR3: CASSQSYGGRSYNEQFF. DNA of the CDR3: TGTGCCAGCAGCCAAAGTTACGGGGGACGGAGCTACAATGAGCAGTTCTTC. The chain couples TRBV4-2 to TRBJ2-1; D possibly corresponds to TRBD2 (6 bases). Trimming stripped 2 bases from V and 3 bases from J, with 17 bases between. CDR3 length equals 17 residues. Germline V gene lookup returns CDR1 LGHNA and CDR2 YNFKEQ.

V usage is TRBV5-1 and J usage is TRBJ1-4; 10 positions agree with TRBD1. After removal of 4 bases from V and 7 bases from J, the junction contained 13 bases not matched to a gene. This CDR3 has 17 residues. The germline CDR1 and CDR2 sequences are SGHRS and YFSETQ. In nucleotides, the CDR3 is TGCGCCAGCAGCCTAGACAGGGGGCCCTCTCGGGGTGAAAAACTGTTTTTT. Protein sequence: CASSLDRGPSRGEKLFF.

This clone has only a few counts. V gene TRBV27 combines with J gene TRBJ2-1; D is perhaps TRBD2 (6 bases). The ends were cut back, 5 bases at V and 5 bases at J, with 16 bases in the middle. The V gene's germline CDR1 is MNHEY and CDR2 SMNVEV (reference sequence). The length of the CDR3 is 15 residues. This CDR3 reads CASSPFGWRDNEQFF. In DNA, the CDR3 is TGTGCCAGCAGTCCGTTTGGCTGGAGGGACAATGAGCAGTTCTTC.

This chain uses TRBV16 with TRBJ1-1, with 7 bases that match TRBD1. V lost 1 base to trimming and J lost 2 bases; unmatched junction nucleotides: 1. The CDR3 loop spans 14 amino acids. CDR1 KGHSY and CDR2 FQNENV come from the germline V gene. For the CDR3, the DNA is TGTGCCAGCAGCCAATACAGGGGAAACACTGAAGCTTTCTTT. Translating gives CASSQYRGNTEAFF.